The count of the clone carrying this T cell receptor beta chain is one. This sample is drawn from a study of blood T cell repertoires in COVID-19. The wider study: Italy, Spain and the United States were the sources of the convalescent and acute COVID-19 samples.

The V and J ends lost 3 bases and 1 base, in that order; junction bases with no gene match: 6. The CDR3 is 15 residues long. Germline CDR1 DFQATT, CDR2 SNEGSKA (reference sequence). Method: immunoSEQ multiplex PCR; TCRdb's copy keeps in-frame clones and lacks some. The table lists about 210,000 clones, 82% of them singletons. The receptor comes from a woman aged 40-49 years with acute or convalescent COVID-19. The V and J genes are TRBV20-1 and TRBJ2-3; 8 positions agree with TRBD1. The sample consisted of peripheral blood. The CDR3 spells CSASPQGAGTDTQYF. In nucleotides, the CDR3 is TGCAGTGCTAGTCCGCAGGGGGCAGGCACAGATACGCAGTATTTT.